Detailed here is one TCR beta chain. As yet, its antigen is unknown. With 1 base removed from V and 4 bases from J, the gap between germline ends came to 16 bases. The CDR3 is 17 amino acids. The V gene's germline CDR1 is LGHNA and CDR2 YNFKEQ. This sample's time point: pre-treatment baseline. Patients with prior systemic cancer treatment, concomitant immunosuppressants, or other active malignancies were excluded. The protocol was immunoSEQ multiplex PCR, while the TCRdb copy is restricted to in-frame clones and leaves out a portion. The sample consists of fewer than 16,000 clones, more than 70% of them appearing once. The data belong to a study of blood T cell dynamics during melanoma immunotherapy. As for the study in general: Standard first-line treatment here was pembrolizumab or nivolumab plus ipilimumab in metastatic melanoma. The study, taken as a whole, reports: Disease-control patients' PBMC repertoires became either more clonal or more diverse at W3. It remained unknown if the driving T cell clones were melanoma-specific.

The input for sequencing was blood, taken from a patient treated with checkpoint blockade. The chain has TRBV4-2 and TRBJ2-2, with D perhaps given as TRBD1 or TRBD2 (5 bases each). This TCR came from a human donor with melanoma. CDR3 amino acids: CASSQVGDLGGTGELFF. The CDR3 DNA follows: TGTGCCAGCAGCCAAGTCGGGGACCTAGGTGGCACCGGGGAGCTGTTTTTT.